Listed here are 15 T cell receptor beta chains from one sample, sequenced in a study of blood T cell repertoires in COVID-19. Only in-frame clones appear in the TCRdb table, and some are missing; sequencing was by immunoSEQ multiplex PCR. Of about 74,000 clones in the sample, 75% were seen once. The sample was peripheral blood. These TCRs come from a man aged 70-80 years with acute or convalescent COVID-19.

The rearrangement joins TRBV20-1 to TRBJ2-7; D is possibly TRBD1 (6 bases). Between the trimmed V and J ends, which lost 3 bases and 1 base, there was a span of 16 bases. CDR1 and CDR2 from the germline V gene are DFQATT and SNEGSKA (reference sequence). This CDR3 comprises 15 residues. The CDR3 spells CSASGHRQGSYEQYF. The CDR3 coding sequence is TGCAGTGCTAGTGGACACAGGCAGGGGTCCTACGAGCAGTACTTC.

This chain's CDR3 is CASSSSGGLGSIADTQYF. The CDR3 DNA sequence: TGTGCCAGCAGTTCCTCGGGGGGTCTTGGGAGTATTGCAGATACGCAGTATTTT. V usage is TRBV28 and J usage is TRBJ2-3, with 7 bases matching TRBD2. Per germline, CDR1 MDHEN and CDR2 SYDVKM. The CDR3 contains 18 residues. The J segment lost 4 bases and the V segment lost 4 bases, leaving 17 bases of the junction unmatched.

The gene calls are TRBV2 and TRBJ1-3; D perhaps matches TRBD1 (6 bases). The V end lost 10 bases, the J end lost 1 base, and 20 bases lay between the germline ends. The CDR3 is 16 residues long. From germline, CDR1 is SNHLY and CDR2 FYNNEI. This CDR3 is CAIRQASFLSGNTIYF. The CDR3 region has the DNA TGTGCCATCAGACAGGCGTCCTTTCTATCTGGAAACACCATATATTTT.

The rearrangement uses TRBV7-9 and TRBJ1-2; 9 nucleotides align to TRBD1. Germline CDR1 SEHNR, CDR2 FQNEAQ (reference sequence). The CDR3 is made up of 14 amino acids. V lost 5 bases, J lost 5 bases, and 6 bases stayed unmatched. The CDR3 bases are TGTGCCAGCAGCATACAGGGGGCTGGATATGGCTACACCTTC. This sequence encodes CASSIQGAGYGYTF.

The chain joins TRBV13 to TRBJ2-7; D gene uncertain. In germline, CDR1 is PRHDT, CDR2 FYEKMQ (reference sequence). V lost 5 bases to trimming and J lost 4 bases, with 6 bases between them. CDR3 length: 11 amino acids. CDR3 region: CASSQLYEQYF. In DNA, the CDR3 is TGTGCCAGCAGCCAGTTATACGAGCAGTACTTC.

The rearrangement uses TRBV2 and TRBJ2-7, with 7 nucleotides matching TRBD1. CDR1 and CDR2 from the germline V gene are SNHLY and FYNNEI. The CDR3 runs to 15 residues. V lost 6 bases to trimming and J lost 2 bases; unmatched junction nucleotides: 10. CDR3: CASRVYRGATYEQYF. The CDR3 bases are TGTGCCAGCAGGGTCTACAGGGGTGCCACCTACGAGCAGTACTTC.

The chain employs TRBV28 and TRBJ2-1, with D perhaps TRBD2 (6 bases). The CDR3 totals 15 residues. Germline values: CDR1 MDHEN, CDR2 SYDVKM. V was pared by 8 bases and J by 7 bases, with 21 bases between. Here the CDR3 DNA reads TGTGCCAGCCTCCTGGGGGGTCCGGGGAAAAATGAGCAGTTCTTC. This encodes CASLLGGPGKNEQFF.

The CDR3 nucleotides read TGCGCCAGCAGCTATTCCGGGACAGGGGGTGAAAAACTGTTTTTT. Translating gives CASSYSGTGGEKLFF. This chain connects TRBV4-3 to TRBJ1-4, with TRBD1 matching over 11 bases. From germline, CDR1 is LGHNA and CDR2 YSLEER. The V segment lost 5 bases and the J segment 7 bases; nucleotides outside the gene matches: 6. This CDR3 contains 15 residues.

The V call is TRBV28, the J call TRBJ2-5; 7 bases fit TRBD2. In germline, CDR1 is MDHEN, CDR2 SYDVKM. Trimming removed 2 bases from V and 5 bases from J; junction bases left unmatched: 11. The CDR3 has 16 residues. CDR3 in DNA: TGTGCCAGCAGTTTACCTCCGGGAGGTGCGCCCGAGACCCAGTACTTC. The encoded protein is CASSLPPGGAPETQYF.

This chain connects TRBV28 to TRBJ2-7; a possible D gene is TRBD1 (6 bases). CDR1 and CDR2 from the germline V gene are MDHEN and SYDVKM. V was clipped by 1 base and J by 1 base, with 14 bases between them. This CDR3 region has 16 residues. The CDR3 here is CASSLLGAGVSYEQYF. The CDR3 region has the DNA TGTGCCAGCAGTTTATTAGGGGCAGGGGTATCCTACGAGCAGTACTTC. The whole variable domain, filled in from reference TRBV28 and TRBJ2-7, reads DVKVTQSSRYLVKRTGEKVFLECVQDMDHENMFWYRQDPGLGLRLIYFSYDVKMKEKGDIPEGYSVSREKKERFSLILESASTNQTSMYLCASSLLGAGVSYEQYFGPGTRLTVT.

The table lists this clone with a few counts. The V and J genes are TRBV2 and TRBJ2-2; 10 positions match TRBD2. V lost 9 bases to trimming and J lost 6 bases; unmatched junction nucleotides: 7. The V gene's germline CDR1 is SNHLY and CDR2 FYNNEI. This CDR3 is 14 amino acids long. The CDR3 sequence: CARSGTSVAGELFF. In DNA form, the CDR3 reads TGTGCCAGGTCCGGGACTAGCGTGGCCGGGGAGCTGTTTTTT.

The chain uses TRBV7-3 and TRBJ1-5; 9 nucleotides agree with TRBD1. The CDR3 totals 16 residues. V lost 5 bases to trimming and J lost 4 bases; unmatched junction nucleotides: 9. Germline V gene data show CDR1 as SGHTA and CDR2 as FQGTGA. The CDR3 region has the DNA TGTGCCAGCAGCCCCCTGGGACAGGGACAAAATCAGCCCCAGCATTTT. This encodes CASSPLGQGQNQPQHF.

By its share, this clone is medium-sized. The chain employs TRBV3-1 (or the pseudogene TRBV3-2) and TRBJ2-3, with TRBD2 as a possible D gene (6 bases). V lost 1 base and J lost 1, with 18 bases in between. Germline V gives CDR1 LGHDT, CDR2 YNNKEL (reference sequence). This CDR3 is built from 18 residues. In DNA form, the CDR3 reads TGTGCCAGCAGCCAAGCGGGTAGCGGTCCAACCGGCACAGATACGCAGTATTTT. Encoded protein: CASSQAGSGPTGTDTQYF.

This clone was seen once. Relative to the germline gene, one junction end is altered; a read error may explain this. The genes are TRBV11-2 and TRBJ1-1, with D possibly matching TRBD1 (6 bases). This CDR3 contains 13 residues. Germline CDR1 and CDR2: SGHAT and FQNNGV. The CDR3 coding sequence is TGTGCCAGCAGCGGACAGACGAACGCTGAAGCTTTCTTT. The encoded protein is CASSGQTNAEAFF.

This sequence joins TRBV25-1 and TRBJ1-6; the D is unclear. Trimming removed 1 base at V and 7 bases at J, with 8 bases between. CDR1 MGHDK and CDR2 SYGVNS come from the germline V gene. CDR3 length equals 14 residues. The CDR3 here is CASSEFEGNSPLHF. CDR3 nucleotides: TGTGCCAGCAGTGAATTCGAGGGAAATTCACCCCTCCACTTT.